The clone carrying this T cell receptor (beta chain) was seen just once. Its antigen remains unknown. These data are taken from a study of T cell responses to AZD1222 COVID-19 vaccine. Overall study findings and caveats: Across the whole spike, CD4 TCRs peaked at regions 160-218 and 743-854. Donors were mostly white British, more females; clonal diversity possibly underestimated.

Germline V CDR1 and CDR2: ENHRY, SYGVKD. CDR3 length: 14 amino acids. V lost 4 bases to trimming and J lost 3 bases; unmatched junction nucleotides: 5. Sequenced by immunoSEQ multiplex PCR; TCRdb stores in-frame clones only, minus some. The sample carries over 100,000 clones, around 81% recorded once. This receptor was obtained from an adult in good health. J is TRBJ2-5 and V is TRBV10-3; 7 bases line up with TRBD1. Sequenced here: peripheral blood, sampled on day 0 of AZD1222 vaccination. The CDR3 DNA sequence: TGTGCCATCAGTGGGACAGGTACAGAAGAGACCCAGTACTTC. It yields the protein CAISGTGTEETQYF.